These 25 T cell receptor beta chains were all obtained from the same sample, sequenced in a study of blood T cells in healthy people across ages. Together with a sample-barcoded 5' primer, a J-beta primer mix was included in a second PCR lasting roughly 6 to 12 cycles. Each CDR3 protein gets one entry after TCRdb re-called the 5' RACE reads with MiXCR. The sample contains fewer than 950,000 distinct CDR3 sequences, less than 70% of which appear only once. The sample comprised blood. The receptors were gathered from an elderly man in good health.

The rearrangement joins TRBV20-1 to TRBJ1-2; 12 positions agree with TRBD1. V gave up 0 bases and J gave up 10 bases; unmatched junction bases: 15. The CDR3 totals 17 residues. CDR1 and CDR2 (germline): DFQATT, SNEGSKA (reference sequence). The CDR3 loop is CSAREAGQGAVFADYTF. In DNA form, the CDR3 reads TGCAGTGCTAGAGAGGCGGGACAGGGGGCTGTTTTCGCGGACTACACCTTC.

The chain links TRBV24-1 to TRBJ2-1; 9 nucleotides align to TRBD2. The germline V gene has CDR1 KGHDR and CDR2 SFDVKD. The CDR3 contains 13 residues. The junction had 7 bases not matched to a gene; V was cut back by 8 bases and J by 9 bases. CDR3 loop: CATKAGGRSEQFF. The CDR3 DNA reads TGTGCCACCAAGGCGGGAGGGCGAAGTGAGCAGTTCTTC.

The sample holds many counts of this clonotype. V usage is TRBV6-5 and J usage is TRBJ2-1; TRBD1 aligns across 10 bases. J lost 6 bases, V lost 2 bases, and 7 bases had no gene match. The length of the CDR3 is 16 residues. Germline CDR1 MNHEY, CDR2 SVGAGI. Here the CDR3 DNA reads TGTGCCAGCAGTTACCTGGGACAGGGGAAAGGCAATGAGCAGTTCTTC. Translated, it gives CASSYLGQGKGNEQFF.

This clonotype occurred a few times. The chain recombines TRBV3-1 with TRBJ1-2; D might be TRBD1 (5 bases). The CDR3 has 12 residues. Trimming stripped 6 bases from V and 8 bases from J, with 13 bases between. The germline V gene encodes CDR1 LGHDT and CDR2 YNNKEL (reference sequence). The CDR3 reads CASSKTARGYTF. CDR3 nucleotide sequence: TGTGCCAGCAGTAAGACAGCCCGCGGCTACACCTTC.

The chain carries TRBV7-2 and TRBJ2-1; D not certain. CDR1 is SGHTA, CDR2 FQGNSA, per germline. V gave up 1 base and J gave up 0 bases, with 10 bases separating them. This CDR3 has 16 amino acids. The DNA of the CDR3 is TGTGCCAGCAGCTTAGGGCGCTCTCCCTCCTACAATGAGCAGTTCTTC. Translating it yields CASSLGRSPSYNEQFF.

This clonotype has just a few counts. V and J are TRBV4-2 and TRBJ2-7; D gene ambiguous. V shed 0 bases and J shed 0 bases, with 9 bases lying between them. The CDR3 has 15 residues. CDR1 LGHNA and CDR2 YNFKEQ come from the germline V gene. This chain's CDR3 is CASSQDDRVSYEQYF. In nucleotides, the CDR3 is TGTGCCAGCAGCCAAGATGACCGGGTCTCCTACGAGCAGTACTTC.

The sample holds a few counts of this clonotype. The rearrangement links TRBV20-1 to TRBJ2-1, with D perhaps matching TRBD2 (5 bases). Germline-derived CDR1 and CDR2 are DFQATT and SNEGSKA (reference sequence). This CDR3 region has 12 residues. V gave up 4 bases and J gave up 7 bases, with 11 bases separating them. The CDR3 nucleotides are TGCAGTGCTATCTGGGGAGAAAATGAGCAGTTCTTC. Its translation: CSAIWGENEQFF.

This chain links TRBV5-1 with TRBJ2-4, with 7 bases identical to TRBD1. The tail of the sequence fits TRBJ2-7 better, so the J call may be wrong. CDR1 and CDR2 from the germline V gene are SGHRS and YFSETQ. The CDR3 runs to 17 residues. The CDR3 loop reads CASTLPLFRDRFYEQYF. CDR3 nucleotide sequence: TGCGCCAGCACCCTTCCCCTCTTCCGGGACAGATTCTACGAGCAGTACTTC.

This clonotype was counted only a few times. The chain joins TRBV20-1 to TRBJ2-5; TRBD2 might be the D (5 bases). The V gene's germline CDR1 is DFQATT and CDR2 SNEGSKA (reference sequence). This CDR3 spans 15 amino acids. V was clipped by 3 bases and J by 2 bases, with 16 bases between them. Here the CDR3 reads CSASRVAPTQETQYF. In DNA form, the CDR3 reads TGCAGTGCTAGTCGGGTAGCGCCGACTCAAGAGACCCAGTACTTC.

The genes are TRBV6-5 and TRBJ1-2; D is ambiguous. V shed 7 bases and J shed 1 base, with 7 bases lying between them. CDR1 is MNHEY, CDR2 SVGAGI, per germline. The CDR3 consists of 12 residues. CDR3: CASIGNNYGYTF. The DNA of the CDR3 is TGTGCCAGCATCGGGAATAACTATGGCTACACCTTC.

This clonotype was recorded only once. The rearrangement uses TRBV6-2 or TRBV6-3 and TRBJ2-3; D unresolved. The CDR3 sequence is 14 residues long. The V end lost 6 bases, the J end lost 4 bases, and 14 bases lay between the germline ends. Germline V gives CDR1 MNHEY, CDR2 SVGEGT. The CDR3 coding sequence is TGTGCCAGCAGCCCCCCCAGTAGGGCAGATACGCAGTATTTT. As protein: CASSPPSRADTQYF.

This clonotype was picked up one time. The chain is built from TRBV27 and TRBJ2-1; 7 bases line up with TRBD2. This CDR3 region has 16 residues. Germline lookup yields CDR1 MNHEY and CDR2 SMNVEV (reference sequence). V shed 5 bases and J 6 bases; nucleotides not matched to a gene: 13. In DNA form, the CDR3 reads TGTGCCAGCAGTCCCCACCCGGGGGGAGCGCTCAATGAGCAGTTCTTC. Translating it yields CASSPHPGGALNEQFF.

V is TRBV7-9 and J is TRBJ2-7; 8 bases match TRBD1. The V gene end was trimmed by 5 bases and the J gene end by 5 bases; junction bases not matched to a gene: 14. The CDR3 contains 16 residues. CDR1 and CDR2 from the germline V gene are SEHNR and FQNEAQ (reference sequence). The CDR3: CASSPLKGQGLHEQYF. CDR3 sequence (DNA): TGTGCCAGCAGCCCCCTGAAAGGACAGGGTCTTCACGAGCAGTACTTC. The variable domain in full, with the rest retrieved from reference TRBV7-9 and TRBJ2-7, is DTGVSQNPRHKITKRGQNVTFRCDPISEHNRLYWYRQTLGQGPEFLTYFQNEAQLEKSRLLSDRFSAERPKGSFSTLEIQRTEQGDSAMYLCASSPLKGQGLHEQYFGPGTRLTVT.

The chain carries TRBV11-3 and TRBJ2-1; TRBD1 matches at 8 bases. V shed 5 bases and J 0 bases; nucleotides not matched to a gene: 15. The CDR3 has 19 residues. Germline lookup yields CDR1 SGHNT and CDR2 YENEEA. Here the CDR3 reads CASSTRPGQVGASYNEQFF. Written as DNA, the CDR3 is TGTGCCAGCAGCACACGACCGGGACAGGTAGGAGCCTCCTACAATGAGCAGTTCTTC. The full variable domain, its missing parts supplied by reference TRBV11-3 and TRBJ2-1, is EAGVVQSPRYKIIEKKQPVAFWCNPISGHNTLYWYLQNLGQGPELLIRYENEEAVDDSQLPKDRFSAERLKGVDSTLKIQPAELGDSAVYLCASSTRPGQVGASYNEQFFGPGTRLTVL.

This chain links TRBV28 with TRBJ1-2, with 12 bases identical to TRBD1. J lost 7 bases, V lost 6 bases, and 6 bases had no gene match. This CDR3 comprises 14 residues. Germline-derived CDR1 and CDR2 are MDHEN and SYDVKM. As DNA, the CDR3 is TGTGCCAGCAGGCCGGGACAGGGGGCGTGTGGCTACACCTTC. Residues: CASRPGQGACGYTF.

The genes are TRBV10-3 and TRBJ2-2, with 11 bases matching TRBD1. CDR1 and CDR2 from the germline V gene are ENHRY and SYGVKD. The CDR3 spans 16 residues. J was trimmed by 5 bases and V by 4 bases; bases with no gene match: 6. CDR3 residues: CAISAPGTGGTGELFF. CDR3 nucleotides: TGTGCCATCAGTGCCCCCGGGACAGGGGGGACCGGGGAGCTGTTTTTT.

The CDR3 region is CASSVAGTDNSPLHF. The DNA for the CDR3 is TGTGCCAGCAGCGTAGCGGGGACAGATAATTCACCCCTCCACTTT. The rearrangement uses TRBV9 and TRBJ1-6; 7 nucleotides line up with TRBD1. Per germline, CDR1 SGDLS and CDR2 YYNGEE. The length of the CDR3 is 15 residues. V lost 0 bases to trimming and J lost 5 bases; unmatched junction nucleotides: 2.

The CDR3 loop reads CASRSKAGDEQYF. The CDR3 DNA reads TGTGCCAGCAGGTCGAAAGCGGGAGATGAGCAGTACTTC. The chain employs TRBV28 and TRBJ2-1, with 8 bases fitting TRBD2. Gene TRBJ2-7 matches the end of the DNA better, so the J call may be wrong. This CDR3 has 13 amino acids. Germline V lookup: CDR1 MDHEN, CDR2 SYDVKM.

This chain's CDR3 is CASSRLGQGKNYGYTF. CDR3 coding DNA: TGTGCCAGCAGCCGCCTGGGACAGGGCAAAAACTATGGCTACACCTTC. This rearrangement joins TRBV9 to TRBJ1-2; TRBD1 agrees at 9 bases. Germline V CDR1 and CDR2: SGDLS, YYNGEE. Losses at the gene ends were 4 bases for V and 2 bases for J; bases not matched to a gene: 9. This CDR3 is 16 amino acids long.

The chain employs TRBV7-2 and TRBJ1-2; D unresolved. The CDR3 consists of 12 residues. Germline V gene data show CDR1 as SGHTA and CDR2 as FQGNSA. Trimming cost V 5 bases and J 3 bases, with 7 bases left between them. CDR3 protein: CASSHGDYGYTF. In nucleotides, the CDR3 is TGTGCCAGCAGCCATGGGGACTATGGCTACACCTTC. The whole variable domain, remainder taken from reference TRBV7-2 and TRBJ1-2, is GAGVSQSPSNKVTEKGKDVELRCDPISGHTALYWYRQSLGQGLEFLIYFQGNSAPDKSGLPSDRFSAERTGGSVSTLTIQRTQQEDSAVYLCASSHGDYGYTFGSGTRLTVV.

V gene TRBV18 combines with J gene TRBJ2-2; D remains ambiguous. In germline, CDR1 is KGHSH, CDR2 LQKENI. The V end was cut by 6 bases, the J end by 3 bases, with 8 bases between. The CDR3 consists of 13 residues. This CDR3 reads CASSPIDTGELFF. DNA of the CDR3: TGTGCCAGCTCGCCCATAGACACCGGGGAGCTGTTTTTT.

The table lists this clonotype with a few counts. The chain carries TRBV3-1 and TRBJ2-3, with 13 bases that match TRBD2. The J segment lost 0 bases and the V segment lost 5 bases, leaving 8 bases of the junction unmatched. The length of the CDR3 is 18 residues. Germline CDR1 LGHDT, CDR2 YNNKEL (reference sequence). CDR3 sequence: CASSRTSGRTTSTDTQYF. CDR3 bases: TGTGCCAGCAGCAGGACTAGCGGGAGAACAACTAGCACAGATACGCAGTATTTT.

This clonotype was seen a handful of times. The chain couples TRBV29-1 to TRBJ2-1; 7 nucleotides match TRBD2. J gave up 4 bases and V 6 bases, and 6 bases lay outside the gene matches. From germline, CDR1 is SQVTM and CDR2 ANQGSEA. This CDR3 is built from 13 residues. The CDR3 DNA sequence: TGCAGCGTAGAGGGGCGGGAGTACAATGAGCAGTTCTTC. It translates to CSVEGREYNEQFF.

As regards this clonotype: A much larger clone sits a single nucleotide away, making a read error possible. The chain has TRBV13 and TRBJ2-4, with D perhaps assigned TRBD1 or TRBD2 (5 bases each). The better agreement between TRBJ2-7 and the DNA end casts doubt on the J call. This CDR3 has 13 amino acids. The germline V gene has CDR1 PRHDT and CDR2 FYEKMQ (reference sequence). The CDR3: CTSSLWGTYEQYF. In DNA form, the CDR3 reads TGTACCAGCAGCTTATGGGGGACCTACGAGCAGTACTTC.

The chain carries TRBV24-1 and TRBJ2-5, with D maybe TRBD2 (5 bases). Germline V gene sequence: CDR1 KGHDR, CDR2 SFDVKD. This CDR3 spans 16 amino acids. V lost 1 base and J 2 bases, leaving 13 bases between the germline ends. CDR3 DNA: TGTGCCACCAGTGATTTCTCAGGCTCGGGGCAAGAGACCCAGTACTTC. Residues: CATSDFSGSGQETQYF.